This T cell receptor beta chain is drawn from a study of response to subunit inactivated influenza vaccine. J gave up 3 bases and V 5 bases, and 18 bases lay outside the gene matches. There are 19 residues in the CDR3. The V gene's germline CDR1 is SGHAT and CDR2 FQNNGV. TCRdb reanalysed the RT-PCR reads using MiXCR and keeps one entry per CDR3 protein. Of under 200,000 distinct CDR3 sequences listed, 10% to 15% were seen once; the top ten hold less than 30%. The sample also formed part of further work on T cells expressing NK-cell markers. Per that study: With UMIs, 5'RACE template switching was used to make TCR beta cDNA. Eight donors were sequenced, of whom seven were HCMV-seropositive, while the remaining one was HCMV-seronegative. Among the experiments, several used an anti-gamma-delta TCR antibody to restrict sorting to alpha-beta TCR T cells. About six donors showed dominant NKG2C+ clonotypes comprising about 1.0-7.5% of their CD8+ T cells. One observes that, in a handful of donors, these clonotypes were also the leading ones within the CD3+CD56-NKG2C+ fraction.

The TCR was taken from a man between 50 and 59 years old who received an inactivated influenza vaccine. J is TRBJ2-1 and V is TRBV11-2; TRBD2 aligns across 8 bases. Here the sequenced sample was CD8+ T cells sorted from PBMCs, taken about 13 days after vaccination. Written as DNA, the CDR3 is TGTGCCAGCAGCATCGGTCCCTTCCCGGTAGCGGGATACTACAATGAGCAGTTCTTC. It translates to CASSIGPFPVAGYYNEQFF. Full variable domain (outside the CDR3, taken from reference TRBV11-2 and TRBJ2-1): EAGVAQSPRYKIIEKRQSVAFWCNPISGHATLYWYQQILGQGPKLLIQFQNNGVVDDSQLPKDRFSAERLKGVDSTLKIQPAKLEDSAVYLCASSIGPFPVAGYYNEQFFGPGTRLTVL.